These 5 T cell receptor beta chains came from one sample sequenced in a study of CD8 T cells in ankylosing spondylitis. TCRdb ran MiXCR on the 5' RACE reads and lists one entry per CDR3 protein. The sample yields about 130,000 distinct CDR3 sequences, roughly an eighth seen once. Sequencing used blood, either unsorted or a sorted T cell fraction (not recorded which). These TCRs come from a female donor with ankylosing spondylitis or in good health (not recorded which).

The rearrangement joins TRBV5-1 to TRBJ2-1; 7 nucleotides align to TRBD1. The CDR3 extends over 14 amino acids. V dropped 7 bases and J dropped 4; count of bases not matched to a gene: 8. Germline V lookup: CDR1 SGHRS, CDR2 YFSETQ. The CDR3 region has the DNA TGCGCCAGCGGACCGGGACAGTCATACAATGAGCAGTTCTTC. It specifies CASGPGQSYNEQFF.

This clonotype occurred many times. The rearrangement links TRBV11-2 to TRBJ2-1; D unresolved. The V and J ends lost 2 bases and 5 bases respectively, with 10 bases between them. This CDR3 contains 14 residues. Germline V gene data show CDR1 as SGHAT and CDR2 as FQNNGV. CDR3 sequence: CASSLLDTNNEQFF. CDR3 nucleotides: TGTGCCAGCAGCTTACTTGACACAAACAATGAGCAGTTCTTC. The full variable domain, with the rest looked up from reference TRBV11-2 and TRBJ2-1, is EAGVAQSPRYKIIEKRQSVAFWCNPISGHATLYWYQQILGQGPKLLIQFQNNGVVDDSQLPKDRFSAERLKGVDSTLKIQPAKLEDSAVYLCASSLLDTNNEQFFGPGTRLTVL.

The CDR3 nucleotides are TGTGCCAGCATCGGCGGGACTAGAGGATACACCGGGGAGCTGTTTTTT. Translated: CASIGGTRGYTGELFF. The rearrangement links TRBV12-3 or TRBV12-4 to TRBJ2-2, with 8 bases identical to TRBD2. J lost 3 bases, V lost 7 bases, and 10 bases had no gene match. The CDR3 is made up of 16 amino acids.

CDR3 protein: CSARNPGLGVVETQYF. CDR3 coding DNA: TGCAGTGCTAGGAATCCGGGACTAGGGGTTGTGGAGACCCAGTACTTC. The genes are TRBV20-1 and TRBJ2-5, with 8 bases fitting TRBD2. CDR1 and CDR2 from the germline V gene are DFQATT and SNEGSKA (reference sequence). After removal of 3 bases from V and 5 bases from J, the junction contained 14 bases not matched to a gene. This CDR3 spans 16 amino acids.

In this sample, this clonotype turned up many times. V is TRBV6-1 and J is TRBJ1-4, with 10 bases matching TRBD1. The trim removed 6 bases at V and 3 bases at J, leaving 4 bases unmatched. Germline CDR1 is MNHNS and CDR2 is SASEGT. This CDR3 contains 15 residues. In DNA form, the CDR3 reads TGTGCCAGCAGACGACAGGGGGCGTCTAATGAAAAACTGTTTTTT. This sequence encodes CASRRQGASNEKLFF.